This TCR beta chain derives from a study of identical twins. General observations from the study: Cross-sectional statistical analysis, not tracking of the same donors, underpinned the conclusions.

The germline V gene encodes CDR1 DFQATT and CDR2 SNEGSKA (reference sequence). The V end lost 0 bases, the J end lost 5 bases, and 11 bases lay between the germline ends. The CDR3 loop spans 13 amino acids. TCRdb re-analysed the 5' RACE reads in MiXCR, keeping a single row per CDR3 protein. The sample consists of 250,000 or so distinct CDR3 sequences, about an eighth of them appearing once. Note on this clonotype: As yet, its antigen is unknown.

In addition, the sample was reused for a study of yellow fever vaccine responses in identical twins.

This clonotype was obtained from a woman aged 18-29 years in good health. The rearrangement links TRBV20-1 to TRBJ2-7; D tentatively reads TRBD1 or TRBD2 (6 bases each). Sequencing used memory (CD45RO+) T cells sorted from blood. The CDR3 loop reads CSAREGGLDEQYF. CDR3 bases: TGCAGTGCTAGAGAGGGGGGCCTAGACGAGCAGTACTTC.